This T cell receptor beta chain was sequenced in a study of blood T cell repertoires in COVID-19. Original processing notes: The authors estimated nucleated cell counts from reference gene primer amplification. Assay: immunoSEQ multiplex PCR; the TCRdb copy retains only in-frame clones and omits some. Clone size and the V and J calls come from that table; the DNA yielded D and trimming. The sample carries about 39,000 clones, roughly 80% recorded once. The TCR originated in a man aged 60-69 years in a cohort sampled during active COVID-19. The sequenced material came from peripheral blood.

Written as DNA, the CDR3 is TGTGCCAGCAACACAGGGGGTGATGACACTGAAGCTTTCTTT. It translates to CASNTGGDDTEAFF. The rearrangement uses TRBV5-4 and TRBJ1-1; TRBD1 matches 8 bases. Per germline, CDR1 SGHNT and CDR2 YYREEE (reference sequence). CDR3 size: 14 residues. Trimming took 6 bases from V and 3 from J; bases not matched to a gene: 7.